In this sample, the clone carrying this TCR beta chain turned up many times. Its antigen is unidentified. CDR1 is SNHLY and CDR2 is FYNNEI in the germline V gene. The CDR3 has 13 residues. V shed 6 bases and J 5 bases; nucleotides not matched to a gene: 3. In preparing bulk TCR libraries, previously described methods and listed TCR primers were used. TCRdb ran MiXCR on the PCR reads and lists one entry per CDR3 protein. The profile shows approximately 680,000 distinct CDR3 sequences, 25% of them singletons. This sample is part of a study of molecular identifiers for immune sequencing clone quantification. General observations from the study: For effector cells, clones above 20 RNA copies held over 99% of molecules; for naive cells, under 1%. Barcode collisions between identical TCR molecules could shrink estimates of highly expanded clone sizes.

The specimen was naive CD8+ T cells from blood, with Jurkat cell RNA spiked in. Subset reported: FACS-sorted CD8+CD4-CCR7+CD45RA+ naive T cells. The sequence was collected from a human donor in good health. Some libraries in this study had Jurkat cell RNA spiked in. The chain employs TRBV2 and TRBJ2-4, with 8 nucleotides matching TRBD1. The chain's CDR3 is CASRDRVENIQYF. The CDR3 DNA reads TGTGCCAGCAGGGACAGGGTAGAAAACATTCAGTACTTC.